A selection of T cell receptor beta chains follows, all from one sample in a study of OX40 agonist ivuxolimab in advanced cancers. Generated by immunoSEQ multiplex PCR, the TCRdb table keeps only in-frame clones and is missing some. The sample consists of fewer than 70,000 clones, 70% to 85% of them appearing once. The sequencing used CD4+ or CD8+ T cells sorted from blood, collected in a trial of the OX40 agonist ivuxolimab. Every receptor here comes from an adult with an advanced solid tumor such as melanoma, head and neck, liver or kidney cancer. CDR3s include the opening cysteine and the closing phenylalanine or tryptophan. Fields, in order: D gene, clone size, V gene, J gene, CDR3 DNA, CDR3 protein. The D gene is left open where the match is weak. Only some rows state a clone size, as once, few, many or a class for expanded clones.

NA	NA	TRBV7-9	TRBJ2-7	TGTGCCAGCAGCTTGGGTGGATTCAGCACCGAGCAGTACTTC	CASSLGGFSTEQYF
TRBD2	NA	TRBV11-2	TRBJ2-7	TGTGCCAGCAGCTCCAGGACTAGCGGGAGCCTCGAGCAGTACTTC	CASSSRTSGSLEQYF
NA	NA	TRBV19	TRBJ2-5	TGTGCCAGTAGTATGTTGGGGGTAGGAGAGACCCAGTACTTC	CASSMLGVGETQYF
NA	NA	TRBV7-3	TRBJ1-2	TGTGCCAGCAGCTTAGAGTGGACAGTTTATGGCTACACCTTC	CASSLEWTVYGYTF
TRBD2	NA	TRBV9	TRBJ2-1	TGTGCCAGCAGCCTTGGGGTAGCGGGTCATTTCAATGAGCAGTTCTTC	CASSLGVAGHFNEQFF
NA	once	TRBV5-4	TRBJ2-7	TGTGCCAGCAGCTGGAGGGGGGGCTACGAGCAGTACTTC	CASSWRGGYEQYF
TRBD1	NA	TRBV2	TRBJ2-1	TGTGCCAGCGGGGGACAGGGGGCTGAGAATGAGCAGTTCTTC	CASGGQGAENEQFF
NA	once	TRBV5-5	TRBJ1-5	TGCGCCAGCAGCCAAGAAGAACAGGGACCCCAGCATTTT	CASSQEEQGPQHF
TRBD2	NA	TRBV2	TRBJ2-4	TGTGCCAGCAGTGAGGGGGGAGGGCCAACCAAAAACATTCAGTACTTC	CASSEGGGPTKNIQYF
NA	few	TRBV14	TRBJ1-1	TGTGCCAGCAGCCAGTTTAGGGGTGAGAACACTGAAGCTTTCTTT	CASSQFRGENTEAFF
NA	few	TRBV11-3	TRBJ1-3	TGTGCCAGCAGTTCAAGGGGGACGTCTGGAAACACCATATATTTT	CASSSRGTSGNTIYF
NA	NA	TRBV6-4	TRBJ2-5	TGTGCCAGCATAGAACAGGGCGTGTACCAAGAGACCCAGTACTTC	CASIEQGVYQETQYF
TRBD1	NA	TRBV10-1	TRBJ1-5	TGCGCCAGCATTCTCCGGGACAGGGGTAGCGGTGGAAATCAGCCCCAGCATTTT	CASILRDRGSGGNQPQHF
TRBD1	NA	TRBV28	TRBJ1-1	TGTGCCAGCAGCCGGGACAGGCTGGCCATGAACACTGAAGCTTTCTTT	CASSRDRLAMNTEAFF
NA	NA	TRBV7-9	TRBJ2-5	TGTGCCAGCAGTCTCCGGGACCAAGAGACCCAGTACTTC	CASSLRDQETQYF
NA	NA	TRBV19	TRBJ1-1	TGTGCCAGTAGTATAGAATGGGGGGGAGGTGAAGCTTTCTTT	CASSIEWGGGEAFF
TRBD1	NA	TRBV9	TRBJ2-3	TGTGCCAGCAGTCTGGGACAGGGTAGCACAGATACGCAGTATTTT	CASSLGQGSTDTQYF
NA	many	TRBV21-1	TRBJ1-2	TGTGCCAGCAGCATCCGGGCCTTTAACTATGGCTACACCTTC	CASSIRAFNYGYTF
TRBD2	NA	TRBV11-2	TRBJ2-1	TGTGCCAGCAGCTTAGGTCGGGTAGCGGGATTATTCGATGAGCAGTTCTTC	CASSLGRVAGLFDEQFF
NA	few	TRBV15	TRBJ1-1	TGTGCCACCAGCCCCCCGGGGGTCCCTAACACTGAAGCTTTCTTT	CATSPPGVPNTEAFF
NA	NA	TRBV6-1	TRBJ1-1	TGTGCCAGCAGTGAAGAGGGGGGATGGACTGAAGCTTTCTTT	CASSEEGGWTEAFF
NA	once	TRBV6-1	TRBJ2-7	TGTGCCAGCAGTGAACCTCTAGGGCATTTAAAGGACGAGCAGTACTTC	CASSEPLGHLKDEQYF
NA	NA	TRBV7-2	TRBJ1-2	TGTGCCAGCAGCTTAGTCCCAGTAGGGTATGGCTACACCTTC	CASSLVPVGYGYTF
NA	NA	TRBV7-9	TRBJ1-2	TGTGCCAGCAGCTTCCCAGGGGCGGCCTATGGCTACACCTTC	CASSFPGAAYGYTF
NA	NA	TRBV7-8	TRBJ1-1	TGTGCCAGCAGCGCACAGGATTACACTGAAGCTTTCTTT	CASSAQDYTEAFF
NA	once	TRBV5-6	TRBJ1-5	TGTGCCAGCAGCTCAGAAGCCTATAGCAATCAGCCCCAGCATTTT	CASSSEAYSNQPQHF
TRBD1	NA	TRBV19	TRBJ1-6	TGTGCCAGTAGTACCTCCGGCAACAGGGGGGGGTCACCCCTCCACTTT	CASSTSGNRGGSPLHF
NA	NA	TRBV7-9	TRBJ1-2	TGTGCCAGCAGCTTAGCAGGGGATCGTGGCTACACCTTC	CASSLAGDRGYTF
NA	NA	TRBV6-6	TRBJ2-1	TGTGCCAGCAGCTACGGACTCTACCCAGGGCACAATGAGCAGTTCTTC	CASSYGLYPGHNEQFF
TRBD1	NA	TRBV18	TRBJ2-2	TGTGCCAGCTCACCACTCTTCGGACAGGGGGCGCGGTCCGGGGAGCTGTTTTTT	CASSPLFGQGARSGELFF
NA	NA	TRBV4-1	TRBJ2-7	TGCGCCAGCAGCCCCCTGGGGGCAGGATACTACGAGCAGTACTTC	CASSPLGAGYYEQYF
NA	NA	TRBV7-8	TRBJ2-5	TGTGCCAGCAGCTTAGAAACGCGCGAGACCCAGTACTTC	CASSLETRETQYF
TRBD1	NA	TRBV28	TRBJ1-2	TGTGCCACCCCGGGACAGGGACGATTTAACTATGGCTACACCTTC	CATPGQGRFNYGYTF
NA	NA	TRBV21-1	TRBJ2-7	TGTGCCAGCAGCGACCGGGACTCCGGCTACGAGCAGTACTTC	CASSDRDSGYEQYF
NA	NA	TRBV5-6	TRBJ2-7	TGTGCCAGCAGCTTGTTCGGGGACGAGCAGTACTTC	CASSLFGDEQYF
TRBD2	NA	TRBV19	TRBJ2-7	TGTGCCAGTACCCCTGGGCGGGAGCGGTCCTACGAGCAGTACTTC	CASTPGRERSYEQYF
TRBD2	NA	TRBV9	TRBJ2-2	TGTGCCAGCAGCGTCGGGGGGGCCTCGAACACCGGGGAGCTGTTTTTT	CASSVGGASNTGELFF
NA	NA	TRBV6-5	TRBJ2-1	TGTGCCAGCAGTCCGCCGGGACCGAGCCAGTTCTTC	CASSPPGPSQFF
NA	NA	TRBV11-3	TRBJ2-2	TGTGCCAGCAGCGGACAAAAGGGCACGGGGTCCGGGGAGCTGTTTTTT	CASSGQKGTGSGELFF
NA	NA	TRBV20-1	TRBJ2-3	TGCAGTGCTAGACTAGCAGATACGCAGTATTTT	CSARLADTQYF
TRBD2	NA	TRBV5-1	TRBJ2-1	TGCGCCAGCAGCTTGGGTTTCGGGGGGACTAGCGGGAGTATTGAGCAGTTCTTC	CASSLGFGGTSGSIEQFF
NA	NA	TRBV28	TRBJ1-1	TGTGCCAGCAGAGCTCCACTCGGGGGTCTGAAAGCTTTCTTT	CASRAPLGGLKAFF
NA	NA	TRBV19	TRBJ1-2	TGTGCCAGTAGTATCGGCCGGGTGAACTATGGCTACACCTTC	CASSIGRVNYGYTF
NA	NA	TRBV6-6	TRBJ1-1	TGTGCCAGCAGTTACTCGAGGGATCCGTCATTGGCTTTCTTT	CASSYSRDPSLAFF
NA	NA	TRBV18	TRBJ2-3	TGTGCCAGCTCAGCCCCCAAAGGTGCGGACCTCACAGATACGCAGTATTTT	CASSAPKGADLTDTQYF
TRBD2	NA	TRBV7-3	TRBJ2-5	TGTGCCAGCAGCCCTAACCCTAGCGGGAGGGCACGAGAGACCCAGTACTTC	CASSPNPSGRARETQYF
NA	NA	TRBV10-1	TRBJ2-4	TGCGCCAGCAGTGAGTCAGGGTCGGGCATTCAGTACTTC	CASSESGSGIQYF